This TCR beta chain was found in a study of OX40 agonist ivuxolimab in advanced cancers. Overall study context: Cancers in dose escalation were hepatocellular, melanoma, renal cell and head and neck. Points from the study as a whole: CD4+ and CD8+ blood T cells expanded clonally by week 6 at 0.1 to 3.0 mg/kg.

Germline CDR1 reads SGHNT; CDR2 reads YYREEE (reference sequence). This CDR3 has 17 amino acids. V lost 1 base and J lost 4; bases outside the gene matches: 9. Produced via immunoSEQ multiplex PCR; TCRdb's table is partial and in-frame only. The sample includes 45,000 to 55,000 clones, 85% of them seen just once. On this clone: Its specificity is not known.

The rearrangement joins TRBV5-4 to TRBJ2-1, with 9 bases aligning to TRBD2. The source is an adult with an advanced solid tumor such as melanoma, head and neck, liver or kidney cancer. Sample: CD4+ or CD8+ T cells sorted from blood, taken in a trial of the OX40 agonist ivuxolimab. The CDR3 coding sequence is TGTGCCAGCAGCTTGCGCACGACTAGCGGACAATACAATGAGCAGTTCTTC. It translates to CASSLRTTSGQYNEQFF.